Following are 14 T cell receptor beta chains from one sample sequenced in a study of spatial heterogeneity in lung cancer. TCRdb analysed the 5' RACE reads with MiXCR anew, one entry per CDR3 protein. The data show several thousand distinct CDR3 sequences, with more than 10% seen just once and 22% held by the top ten. These receptors have no known antigen. Overall study findings and caveats: How many expanded intratumoral alpha and beta TCRs were present tracked the tumor mutation count, which was a count of nonsynonymous mutations.

Specified time point: sample taken at primary tumor resection. The sequencing here drew on lung tumor tissue, taken at surgery. The source of these receptors is a male donor with early-stage non-small cell lung cancer.

This clonotype is judged medium-sized. The chain couples TRBV20-1 to TRBJ2-7, with TRBD1 identical over 9 bases. V was clipped by 4 bases and J by 4 bases; unmatched bases: 8. Germline CDR1 DFQATT, CDR2 SNEGSKA (reference sequence). CDR3 length: 14 amino acids. For the CDR3, the DNA is TGCAGTGCTACCCCGGGACAGGGACGGTACGAGCAGTACTTC. Translating it yields CSATPGQGRYEQYF.

This clonotype has a count of ten or more. The chain couples TRBV20-1 to TRBJ1-6; TRBD1 agrees at 8 bases. The germline gives CDR1 DFQATT, CDR2 SNEGSKA (reference sequence). This CDR3 contains 16 residues. Trimming took 6 bases from V and 10 from J; bases not matched to a gene: 17. In nucleotides, the CDR3 is TGCAGTGCCAAAACTCCCGCCGGGACAGGCGGATCACCCCTCCACTTT. As protein: CSAKTPAGTGGSPLHF.

The chain employs TRBV27 and TRBJ2-3; the match to TRBD2 covers 8 bases. With V trimmed by 3 bases and J by 4 bases, 3 bases remained unmatched. Germline V gene sequence: CDR1 MNHEY, CDR2 SMNVEV (reference sequence). The CDR3 loop spans 14 amino acids. The CDR3 spells CASSFKRESDTQYF. The CDR3 DNA sequence: TGTGCCAGCAGTTTTAAGCGGGAGTCAGATACGCAGTATTTT.

This clonotype is medium-sized. The chain is built from TRBV6-6 and TRBJ1-1; D remains ambiguous. Trimming removed 2 bases at V and 7 bases at J, with 11 bases between. This CDR3 spans 13 amino acids. In germline, CDR1 is MNHNY, CDR2 SVGAGI (reference sequence). CDR3 sequence (DNA): TGTGCCAGCAGTTACGAGGGTCCATTTGAAGCTTTCTTT. Its protein product is CASSYEGPFEAFF.

This clonotype was picked up many times. CDR3: CASSSGQGYLYEQFF. The DNA for the CDR3 is TGTGCCAGCAGCTCGGGACAGGGGTATCTCTATGAGCAGTTCTTC. The genes are TRBV13 and TRBJ2-1, with 10 bases that match TRBD1. Germline loops: CDR1 PRHDT, CDR2 FYEKMQ (reference sequence). The CDR3 is 15 residues long. The V and J ends lost 4 bases and 8 bases, in that order; junction bases with no gene match: 8. Filled out from reference TRBV13 and TRBJ2-1, the complete variable domain reads AAGVIQSPRHLIKEKRETATLKCYPIPRHDTVYWYQQGPGQDPQFLISFYEKMQSDKGSIPDRFSAQQFSDYHSELNMSSLELGDSALYFCASSSGQGYLYEQFFGPGTRLTVL.

The chain combines TRBV20-1 with TRBJ2-3, with TRBD2 matching over 9 bases. Germline V gives CDR1 DFQATT, CDR2 SNEGSKA (reference sequence). V lost 3 bases and J lost 4; bases outside the gene matches: 11. The CDR3 contains 16 residues. CDR3 residues: CSASFWGLASADTQYF. As DNA, the CDR3 is TGCAGTGCTAGTTTCTGGGGACTAGCCAGCGCAGATACGCAGTATTTT.

This clonotype has a handful of counts. The chain joins TRBV4-3 to TRBJ2-7; D remains ambiguous. In germline, CDR1 is LGHNA, CDR2 YSLEER. Trimming removed 0 bases at V and 2 bases at J, with 11 bases between. The CDR3 has 15 residues. The CDR3 DNA sequence: TGCGCCAGCAGCCAAGATCTCAGGCTTACCTACGAGCAGTACTTC. Amino acids: CASSQDLRLTYEQYF.

Within the sample, this clonotype is medium-sized. V usage is TRBV6-6 and J usage is TRBJ2-3; the D gene is possibly TRBD2 (6 bases). This CDR3 comprises 16 residues. Germline CDR1 reads MNHNY; CDR2 reads SVGAGI (reference sequence). V dropped 2 bases and J dropped 0 bases, with 12 bases sitting between them. CDR3 loop: CASSYQSGSSTDTQYF. CDR3 DNA sequence: TGTGCCAGCAGTTACCAAAGCGGGTCTAGCACAGATACGCAGTATTTT.

This clonotype was recorded many times. The chain has TRBV6-6 and TRBJ2-1, with a weak D call TRBD2 (6 bases). The CDR3 spans 14 residues. The germline V gene has CDR1 MNHNY and CDR2 SVGAGI (reference sequence). Deletions cut 6 bases from V and 5 bases from J, with 14 bases between. The CDR3 DNA sequence: TGTGCCAGCAGGGCGGGGCAATTTAACAATGAGCAGTTCTTC. Amino acids: CASRAGQFNNEQFF.

The chain carries TRBV7-9 and TRBJ2-7, with 7 bases fitting TRBD2. The V and J ends lost 5 bases and 1 base, in that order; junction bases with no gene match: 5. Germline V lookup: CDR1 SEHNR, CDR2 FQNEAQ (reference sequence). CDR3 length: 14 amino acids. The CDR3 here is CASSASGSSYEQYF. CDR3 DNA sequence: TGTGCCAGCAGCGCTAGCGGATCTTCCTACGAGCAGTACTTC.

This clonotype showed up many times. V gene TRBV6-5 combines with J gene TRBJ2-2; D possibly matches TRBD1 or TRBD2 (5 bases each). Deletions cut 5 bases from V and 7 bases from J, with 8 bases between. Germline V gives CDR1 MNHEY, CDR2 SVGAGI. This CDR3 is 12 amino acids long. The DNA for the CDR3 is TGTGCCAGCAGTCAGAGGGGCGGGGAGCTGTTTTTT. Protein sequence: CASSQRGGELFF.

Judged by abundance, this clonotype is medium-sized. The chain is built from TRBV6-2 or TRBV6-3 and TRBJ1-5; D unresolved. This CDR3 is built from 13 residues. Trimming removed 4 bases at V and 2 bases at J, with 6 bases between. Germline CDR1 MNHEY, CDR2 SVGEGT. The CDR3 region is CASSSSGNQPQHF. The CDR3 DNA is TGTGCCAGCAGTTCGTCCGGCAATCAGCCCCAGCATTTT.

This clonotype has at least ten counts. The V gene is TRBV5-1, the J gene TRBJ2-7, with 7 bases fitting TRBD1. The CDR3 has 12 amino acids. The germline CDR1 and CDR2 sequences are SGHRS and YFSETQ. V shed 4 bases and J 3 bases; nucleotides not matched to a gene: 1. CDR3 protein: CASSRDSYEQYF. Written as DNA, the CDR3 is TGCGCCAGCAGCCGGGACAGCTACGAGCAGTACTTC.

By share, this clonotype counts as medium-sized (0.01 to 0.1%). CDR3 loop: CASSSRQGEQYF. The CDR3 DNA sequence: TGTGCCAGCAGCTCCAGACAGGGTGAGCAGTACTTC. The genes are TRBV12-3 or TRBV12-4 and TRBJ2-7; 7 bases fit TRBD1. The CDR3 sequence is 12 residues long. V was pared by 6 bases and J by 7 bases, with 6 bases of the junction left unmatched.